This TCR beta chain appears in the sequencing data of a study of T cell repertoires in cytomegalovirus infection. Looking at the study overall: An indication of both CMV infection and matching HLA type came from public TCR beta signatures. Broader study findings: Carriers of CMV and the relevant HLA type were discriminated by public TCR beta frequency.

TCRdb independently ran MiXCR on the reads; one entry per CDR3 protein. The sample carries just under 500,000 distinct CDR3 sequences, roughly a third recorded once. Germline lookup yields CDR1 SGHTA and CDR2 FQGNSA. This CDR3 region has 15 residues. The trim removed 1 base at V and 5 bases at J, leaving 3 bases unmatched. Turning to this clonotype: The antigen is undetermined.

This rearrangement joins TRBV7-2 to TRBJ2-2; 8 bases are a match to TRBD2. The specimen was cultured PBMCs, collected from culture after CMV antigen stimulation. This receptor was taken from a human donor in good health (CMV status not recorded). Some clones in this sample may be carry-over from other donors' samples. The CDR3 loop is CASSLEERETGELFF. As DNA, the CDR3 is TGTGCCAGCAGCTTAGAGGAGCGGGAGACCGGGGAGCTGTTTTTT.